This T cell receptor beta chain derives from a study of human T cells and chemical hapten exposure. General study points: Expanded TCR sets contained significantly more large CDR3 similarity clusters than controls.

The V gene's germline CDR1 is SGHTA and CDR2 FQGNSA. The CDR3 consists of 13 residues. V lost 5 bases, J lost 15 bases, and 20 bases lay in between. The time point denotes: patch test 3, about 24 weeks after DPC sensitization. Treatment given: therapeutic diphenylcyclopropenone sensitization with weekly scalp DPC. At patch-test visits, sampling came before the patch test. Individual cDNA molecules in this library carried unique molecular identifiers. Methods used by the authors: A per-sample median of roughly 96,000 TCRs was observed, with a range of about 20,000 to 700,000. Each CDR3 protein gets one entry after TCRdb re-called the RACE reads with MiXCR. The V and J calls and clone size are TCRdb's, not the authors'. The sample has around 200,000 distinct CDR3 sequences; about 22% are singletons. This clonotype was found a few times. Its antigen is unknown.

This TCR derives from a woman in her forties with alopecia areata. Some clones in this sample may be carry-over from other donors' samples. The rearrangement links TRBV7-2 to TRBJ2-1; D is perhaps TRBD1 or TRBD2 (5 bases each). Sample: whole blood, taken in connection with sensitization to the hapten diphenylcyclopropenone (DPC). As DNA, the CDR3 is TGTGCCAGCAGCCGTCCGGGACCCCCGGACGTGTTCTTC. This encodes CASSRPGPPDVFF. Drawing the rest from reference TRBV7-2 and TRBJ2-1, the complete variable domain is GAGVSQSPSNKVTEKGKDVELRCDPISGHTALYWYRQSLGQGLEFLIYFQGNSAPDKSGLPSDRFSAERTGGSVSTLTIQRTQQEDSAVYLCASSRPGPPDVFFGPGTRLTVL.